The next 25 T cell receptor beta chains were all read from a single sample in a study of cytomegalovirus exposure and HLA in healthy donors. The study ran its PCR with 60 Vbeta and 13 Jbeta primers. Some clones are missing from TCRdb's copy, which holds only in-frame ones; the method was immunoSEQ multiplex PCR. The data show some 150,000 clones, under 90% seen once. Sequenced input: PBMCs. The receptors come from a male donor in good health and CMV-seronegative.

This chain connects TRBV29-1 to TRBJ2-1, with 10 bases fitting TRBD1. Germline loops: CDR1 SQVTM, CDR2 ANQGSEA. V trimming: 5 bases; J trimming: 6 bases; junction bases outside the gene matches: 10. The CDR3 is 15 residues long. The DNA of the CDR3 is TGCAGCGTTTTAAACGGGACAGGGGTCTTCAATGAGCAGTTCTTC. Residues: CSVLNGTGVFNEQFF.

This chain uses TRBV6-5 with TRBJ1-1, with D unresolved. CDR3 size: 14 residues. The germline V gene encodes CDR1 MNHEY and CDR2 SVGAGI. The V gene lost 6 bases and the J gene lost 0 bases, with 11 bases spanning the gap. The CDR3 DNA is TGTGCCAGCAGAAACAGAGACATGAACACTGAAGCTTTCTTT. Amino acids: CASRNRDMNTEAFF.

V is TRBV27 and J is TRBJ1-2; D gene unclear. V lost 7 bases to trimming and J lost 1 base, with 16 bases between them. The CDR3 is made up of 15 amino acids. Germline CDR1 reads MNHEY; CDR2 reads SMNVEV (reference sequence). Written as DNA, the CDR3 is TGTGCCAGCATCTTTAATCGGGGATTTAACTATGGCTACACCTTC. Its translation: CASIFNRGFNYGYTF.

A remark on this clone: The sample has other DNA sequences that encode this CDR3 too. The chain joins TRBV6-6 to TRBJ1-2; D not resolved. V was cut by 2 bases and J by 7 bases, with 5 bases left in between. In germline, CDR1 is MNHNY, CDR2 SVGAGI (reference sequence). The CDR3 covers 11 residues. This CDR3 is CASSYVIGYTF. The CDR3 DNA sequence: TGTGCCAGCAGTTACGTTATTGGCTACACCTTC.

The chain employs TRBV5-1 and TRBJ2-3; TRBD2 is a possible D gene (5 bases). With 3 bases removed from V and 0 bases from J, the gap between germline ends came to 11 bases. This CDR3 is built from 15 residues. Per the germline V gene, CDR1 is SGHRS and CDR2 is YFSETQ. The chain's CDR3 is CASSYYSVSTDTQYF. CDR3 sequence (DNA): TGCGCCAGCAGCTATTATAGCGTTAGCACAGATACGCAGTATTTT.

The chain uses TRBV9 and TRBJ2-1; TRBD1 might be the D (5 bases). Germline values: CDR1 SGDLS, CDR2 YYNGEE. V gave up 0 bases and J gave up 0 bases, with 10 bases separating them. The CDR3 totals 16 residues. As DNA, the CDR3 is TGTGCCAGCAGCGTAGTAAGACAGAGCTCCTACAATGAGCAGTTCTTC. Translating it yields CASSVVRQSSYNEQFF.

The chain employs TRBV6-5 and TRBJ2-7, with TRBD1 matching over 7 bases. Germline CDR1 reads MNHEY; CDR2 reads SVGAGI. V lost 5 bases and J lost 1; bases outside the gene matches: 5. The CDR3 has 14 amino acids. The CDR3 spells CASSRQGLSYEQYF. CDR3 coding DNA: TGTGCCAGCAGTCGACAGGGCCTGTCCTACGAGCAGTACTTC.

The chain uses TRBV9 and TRBJ2-6; TRBD1 might be the D (5 bases). Germline values: CDR1 SGDLS, CDR2 YYNGEE. CDR3 length equals 16 residues. The V end was cut by 2 bases, the J end by 0 bases, with 9 bases between. CDR3 residues: CASSVRQSSGANVLTF. CDR3 bases: TGTGCCAGCAGCGTCCGACAGAGCTCTGGGGCCAACGTCCTGACTTTC.

J is TRBJ1-4 and V is TRBV6-5; 10 bases agree with TRBD1. The ends lost 4 bases at V and 2 bases at J; junction bases unmatched: 4. The CDR3 sequence is 16 residues long. CDR1 is MNHEY, CDR2 SVGAGI, per germline. The CDR3 reads CASSSDRGGTNEKLFF. The CDR3 DNA is TGTGCCAGCAGTTCGGACAGGGGGGGCACTAATGAAAAACTGTTTTTT.

The J gene is TRBJ1-1, the V gene TRBV5-5, with D perhaps TRBD1 (5 bases). The CDR3 contains 15 residues. The V end lost 0 bases, the J end lost 6 bases, and 15 bases lay between the germline ends. Germline CDR1 is SGHKS and CDR2 is YYEKEE (reference sequence). The CDR3 DNA sequence: TGTGCCAGCAGCTTGGAGGCCAGGGTTAGGGCTGAAGCTTTCTTT. It translates to CASSLEARVRAEAFF.

A single count supports this clone. The gene calls are TRBV6-1 and TRBJ2-7; 10 bases fit TRBD1. With V trimmed by 6 bases and J by 5 bases, 7 bases remained unmatched. This CDR3 spans 14 amino acids. In germline, CDR1 is MNHNS, CDR2 SASEGT. Written as DNA, the CDR3 is TGTGCCAGCAGAAGGGGACAGGGGTTAAACGAGCAGTACTTC. This translates into CASRRGQGLNEQYF.

The sample holds one count of this clone. The rearrangement uses TRBV28 and TRBJ1-5, with 9 bases lining up with TRBD1. Trimming at V came to 5 bases and at J to 5 bases, leaving 7 bases not matched to a gene. The CDR3 length is 15 residues. Germline values: CDR1 MDHEN, CDR2 SYDVKM. The CDR3 nucleotides are TGTGCCAGCAGTCCCGGGACAGGGATCTATCAGCCCCAGCATTTT. It translates to CASSPGTGIYQPQHF.

V and J are TRBV11-2 and TRBJ2-5, with D hard to call. The germline gives CDR1 SGHAT, CDR2 FQNNGV. V lost 1 base to trimming and J lost 11 bases, with 14 bases between them. CDR3 length: 13 amino acids. CDR3 bases: TGTGCCAGCAGCTTAGTCGTGGGTATCGGGCAGTACTTC. Amino acid sequence: CASSLVVGIGQYF.

V and J are TRBV6-1 and TRBJ2-5; 8 bases fit TRBD2. The CDR3 totals 15 residues. Germline CDR1 MNHNS, CDR2 SASEGT. V was pared by 6 bases and J by 5 bases, with 11 bases of the junction left unmatched. The CDR3 region has the DNA TGTGCCAGCAGACTCAACGGGGGGGCCGTTGAGACCCAGTACTTC. It translates to CASRLNGGAVETQYF.

CDR3 in amino acids: CASSREPSYEQYF. CDR3 in DNA: TGTGCCAGCAGTCGGGAACCCTCCTACGAGCAGTACTTC. This chain uses TRBV27 with TRBJ2-7, with D possibly matching TRBD2 (5 bases). CDR3 length: 13 residues. The V end lost 5 bases, the J end lost 0 bases, and 8 bases lay between the germline ends. Germline V gives CDR1 MNHEY, CDR2 SMNVEV (reference sequence).

The table lists this clone with a count of one. V gene TRBV19 combines with J gene TRBJ1-2; 8 bases align to TRBD1. Germline V gene lookup returns CDR1 LNHDA and CDR2 SQIVND (reference sequence). After removal of 8 bases from V and 8 bases from J, the junction contained 10 bases not matched to a gene. The CDR3 runs to 13 residues. In DNA, the CDR3 is TGTGCCAGTGGGGGAGGACAGGGTTACGGCTACACCTTC. Translated: CASGGGQGYGYTF.

This chain connects TRBV19 to TRBJ1-1; D is ambiguous. V was clipped by 2 bases and J by 2 bases, with 15 bases between them. The CDR3 length is 16 residues. From germline, CDR1 is LNHDA and CDR2 SQIVND (reference sequence). DNA for the CDR3: TGTGCCAGTAGTATAACACCAAATATCGTAAACACTGAAGCTTTCTTT. This sequence encodes CASSITPNIVNTEAFF.

The chain employs TRBV28 and TRBJ2-5; D remains unclear. The germline V gene encodes CDR1 MDHEN and CDR2 SYDVKM. The length of the CDR3 is 11 residues. Trimming removed 3 bases at V and 5 bases at J, with 4 bases between. DNA for the CDR3: TGTGCCAGCAGTTTCGTGGAGACCCAGTACTTC. It is translated as CASSFVETQYF. The entire variable domain, with the rest obtained from reference TRBV28 and TRBJ2-5, is as follows: DVKVTQSSRYLVKRTGEKVFLECVQDMDHENMFWYRQDPGLGLRLIYFSYDVKMKEKGDIPEGYSVSREKKERFSLILESASTNQTSMYLCASSFVETQYFGPGTRLLVL.

J is TRBJ1-2 and V is TRBV4-2; 11 bases are a match to TRBD1. V was clipped by 4 bases and J by 5 bases; unmatched bases: 3. This CDR3 spans 14 amino acids. CDR1 is LGHNA, CDR2 YNFKEQ, per germline. The CDR3 region is CASSPGQGAYGYTF. CDR3 nucleotide sequence: TGTGCCAGCAGCCCCGGACAGGGGGCGTATGGCTACACCTTC.

The chain couples TRBV28 to TRBJ2-7; 7 bases fit TRBD1. Germline V lookup: CDR1 MDHEN, CDR2 SYDVKM. The CDR3 covers 16 residues. V lost 5 bases, J lost 4 bases, and 14 bases stayed unmatched. The chain's CDR3 is CASSPSSGTDLYEQYF. CDR3 nucleotide sequence: TGTGCCAGCAGTCCATCCTCCGGGACAGATCTATACGAGCAGTACTTC.

This rearrangement joins TRBV6-5 to TRBJ1-2; D is unclear. Germline V lookup: CDR1 MNHEY, CDR2 SVGAGI. The V and J ends lost 5 bases and 7 bases respectively, with 14 bases between them. The CDR3 length is 13 residues. The CDR3: CASSQNRLGGYTF. The CDR3 DNA is TGTGCCAGCAGTCAGAACCGACTAGGTGGCTACACCTTC.

The rearrangement uses TRBV6-1 and TRBJ1-5; D remains unclear. CDR3 length: 15 amino acids. Trimming took off 0 bases at V and 4 bases at J, with 10 bases between the two ends. The germline V gene has CDR1 MNHNS and CDR2 SASEGT. CDR3 amino acids: CASSEARGLNQPQHF. CDR3 bases: TGTGCCAGCAGTGAAGCGCGAGGGTTGAATCAGCCCCAGCATTTT.

The chain has TRBV7-9 and TRBJ2-4; 13 bases agree with TRBD2. J was trimmed by 4 bases and V by 3 bases; bases with no gene match: 9. Germline lookup yields CDR1 SEHNR and CDR2 FQNEAQ (reference sequence). This CDR3 has 18 amino acids. The CDR3 bases are TGTGCCAGCAGCTTTAACTTGGGGACTAGCGGGACGAAAAACATTCAGTACTTC. Protein product: CASSFNLGTSGTKNIQYF.

The chain combines TRBV28 with TRBJ1-1; 7 nucleotides agree with TRBD1. This CDR3 contains 13 residues. V trimming: 6 bases; J trimming: 1 base; junction bases outside the gene matches: 2. Germline V gives CDR1 MDHEN, CDR2 SYDVKM. The CDR3 DNA sequence: TGTGCCAGCAGGAGGACAGGGAACACTGAAGCTTTCTTT. Its translation: CASRRTGNTEAFF.

This clone has just one count. The CDR3 is CASTVALGGLAGPYDQETQYF. Here the CDR3 DNA reads TGCGCCAGCACGGTTGCCTTAGGAGGACTAGCGGGACCTTACGACCAAGAGACCCAGTACTTC. V is TRBV10-2 and J is TRBJ2-5; 12 bases align to TRBD2. The germline CDR1 and CDR2 sequences are WSHSY and SAAADI. CDR3 size: 21 residues. Germline trimming cut 7 bases from V and 0 bases from J; bases unmatched to any gene: 21.